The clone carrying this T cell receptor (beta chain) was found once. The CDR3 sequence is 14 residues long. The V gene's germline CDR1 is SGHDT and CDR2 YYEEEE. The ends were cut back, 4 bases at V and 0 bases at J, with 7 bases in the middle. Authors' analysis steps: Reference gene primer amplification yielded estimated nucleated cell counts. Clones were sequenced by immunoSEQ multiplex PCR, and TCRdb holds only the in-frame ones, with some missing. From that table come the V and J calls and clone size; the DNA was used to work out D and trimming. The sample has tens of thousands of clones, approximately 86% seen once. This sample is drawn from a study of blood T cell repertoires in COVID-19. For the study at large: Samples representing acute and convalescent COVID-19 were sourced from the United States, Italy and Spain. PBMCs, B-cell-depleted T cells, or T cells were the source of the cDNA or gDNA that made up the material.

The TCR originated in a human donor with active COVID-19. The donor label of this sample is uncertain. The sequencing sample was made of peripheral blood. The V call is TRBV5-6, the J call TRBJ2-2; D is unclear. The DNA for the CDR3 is TGTGCCAGCAGCCGTCTCTCGAACACCGGGGAGCTGTTTTTT. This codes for CASSRLSNTGELFF.